Presented here are 15 T cell receptor beta chains from one specimen sequenced in a study of graft-versus-host responses after intestinal transplantation. Sequenced by immunoSEQ multiplex PCR; TCRdb stores in-frame clones only, minus some. The table includes tens of thousands of clones, about 85% detected once. No antigen has been assigned to these receptors. The source was unstimulated CD4+ T cells sorted from spleen or lymph node cells, collected before transplant. These receptors all come from a human donor who was the organ donor for an intestinal transplant.

V usage is TRBV5-1 and J usage is TRBJ2-7; D uncertain. The length of the CDR3 is 13 residues. CDR1 is SGHRS, CDR2 YFSETQ, per germline. With 5 bases removed from V and 0 bases from J, the gap between germline ends came to 9 bases. The CDR3 sequence: CASRPQVSYEQYF. The CDR3 bases are TGCGCCAGCAGGCCGCAGGTCTCCTACGAGCAGTACTTC.

The chain couples TRBV7-3 to TRBJ2-1; TRBD2 might be the D (6 bases). Germline V CDR1 and CDR2: SGHTA, FQGTGA. The CDR3 is 16 amino acids. The V and J ends lost 5 bases and 4 bases respectively, with 18 bases between them. The CDR3 here is CASSHRRAGKYNEQFF. CDR3 nucleotide sequence: TGTGCCAGCAGCCATCGGAGGGCCGGGAAGTACAATGAGCAGTTCTTC.

The chain carries TRBV7-3 and TRBJ2-5; 8 bases are shared with TRBD2. This CDR3 comprises 17 residues. Germline V gives CDR1 SGHTA, CDR2 FQGTGA. The V and J ends lost 1 base and 2 bases, in that order; junction bases with no gene match: 9. The CDR3 is CASSLNPAGVGQETQYF. The CDR3 nucleotides read TGTGCCAGCAGCTTAAATCCAGCGGGAGTTGGGCAAGAGACCCAGTACTTC.

The V and J genes are TRBV28 and TRBJ1-4, with 9 bases lining up with TRBD1. CDR1 and CDR2 from the germline V gene are MDHEN and SYDVKM. V shed 2 bases, J shed 5 bases, and the junction held 3 bases outside the gene matches. The CDR3 loop spans 15 amino acids. The CDR3 nucleotides read TGTGCCAGCAGTTTAGGGACAGGGCCAAATGAAAAACTGTTTTTT. Encoded protein: CASSLGTGPNEKLFF.

V is TRBV4-1 and J is TRBJ1-4; D not certain. Per germline, CDR1 MGHRA and CDR2 YSYEKL. The CDR3 contains 12 residues. V was pared by 3 bases and J by 4 bases, with 3 bases between. This CDR3 is CASSHSNEKLFF. The CDR3 coding sequence is TGCGCCAGCAGCCACAGTAATGAAAAACTGTTTTTT.

This clone was seen only once. V is TRBV6-5 and J is TRBJ2-3, with TRBD2 as a possible D gene (6 bases). This CDR3 spans 14 amino acids. In germline, CDR1 is MNHEY, CDR2 SVGAGI. Trimming left V 5 bases short and J 2 bases short, with 11 bases between. This chain's CDR3 is CASSQLATTDTQYF. CDR3 DNA: TGTGCCAGCAGTCAACTAGCAACCACAGATACGCAGTATTTT.

This rearrangement joins TRBV7-9 to TRBJ2-2; TRBD1 agrees at 7 bases. This CDR3 has 14 amino acids. Germline CDR1 reads SEHNR; CDR2 reads FQNEAQ (reference sequence). The J segment lost 6 bases and the V segment lost 5 bases, leaving 6 bases of the junction unmatched. The CDR3 nucleotides read TGTGCCAGCAGCCCACAGGGGAATCCCGGGGAGCTGTTTTTT. It is translated as CASSPQGNPGELFF.

V usage is TRBV5-6 and J usage is TRBJ2-3, with D perhaps TRBD1 (5 bases). V shed 4 bases and J shed 3 bases, with 9 bases lying between them. Germline CDR1 is SGHDT and CDR2 is YYEEEE. The CDR3 extends over 13 amino acids. As DNA, the CDR3 is TGTGCCAGCAGCAAGGCAGGGACAGATACGCAGTATTTT. It is translated as CASSKAGTDTQYF.

The CDR3 coding sequence is TGTGCCAGCAGTATCGTGGGGGGGAGCTCCTACGAGCAGTACTTC. Translating it yields CASSIVGGSSYEQYF. This chain connects TRBV27 to TRBJ2-5; 7 nucleotides match TRBD2. The assigned J gene may be wrong: the sequence end matches TRBJ2-7 better. The CDR3 is 15 amino acids. Germline-derived CDR1 and CDR2 are MNHEY and SMNVEV (reference sequence).

This clone was counted only a few times. The rearrangement joins TRBV5-6 to TRBJ2-7, with 7 bases fitting TRBD1. The germline CDR1 and CDR2 sequences are SGHDT and YYEEEE. This CDR3 spans 15 amino acids. J was trimmed by 9 bases and V by 4 bases; bases with no gene match: 16. The CDR3 coding sequence is TGTGCCAGCAGCAATCCCGTCACAGGGGATGCGGTGCAGTACTTC. Amino acid sequence: CASSNPVTGDAVQYF.

The chain employs TRBV30 and TRBJ2-6; 10 bases align to TRBD1. This CDR3 contains 16 residues. Per the germline V gene, CDR1 is GTSNPN and CDR2 is SVGIG (reference sequence). J was trimmed by 4 bases and V by 2 bases; bases with no gene match: 5. In DNA form, the CDR3 reads TGTGCCTGGAGTAGGGACAGGGGAAACGGGGCCAACGTCCTGACTTTC. Its protein product is CAWSRDRGNGANVLTF.

This sequence joins TRBV6-6 and TRBJ2-3, with 7 bases fitting TRBD2. V lost 6 bases, J lost 4 bases, and 4 bases stayed unmatched. The CDR3 totals 13 residues. CDR1 is MNHNY, CDR2 SVGAGI, per germline (reference sequence). CDR3 bases: TGTGCCAGCAGCCGGACTAGTCCAGATACGCAGTATTTT. It encodes CASSRTSPDTQYF.

This clone was picked up a small number of times. This chain links TRBV29-1 with TRBJ1-1, with 7 nucleotides matching TRBD1. V dropped 6 bases and J dropped 4; count of bases not matched to a gene: 11. This CDR3 has 14 residues. CDR1 and CDR2 (germline): SQVTM, ANQGSEA. The CDR3 reads CSVTPGQLVTEAFF. CDR3 coding DNA: TGCAGCGTAACCCCGGGACAGTTGGTCACTGAAGCTTTCTTT. The whole variable domain, filled in from reference TRBV29-1 and TRBJ1-1, reads SAVISQKPSRDICQRGTSLTIQCQVDSQVTMMFWYRQQPGQSLTLIATANQGSEATYESGFVIDKFPISRPNLTFSTLTVSNMSPEDSSIYLCSVTPGQLVTEAFFGQGTRLTVV.

The genes are TRBV5-5 and TRBJ2-2, with 7 bases aligning to TRBD2. CDR1 is SGHKS, CDR2 YYEKEE, per germline (reference sequence). The CDR3 consists of 16 residues. J gave up 3 bases and V 4 bases, and 9 bases lay outside the gene matches. The CDR3, as DNA: TGTGCCAGCAGCCCGCAGGGAGGGCCCGACACCGGGGAGCTGTTTTTT. Residues: CASSPQGGPDTGELFF.

The chain employs TRBV7-8 and TRBJ2-7, with 10 bases lining up with TRBD1. V lost 4 bases and J lost 3; bases outside the gene matches: 12. CDR1 SGHVS and CDR2 FQNEAQ come from the germline V gene. The CDR3 is 17 residues long. The CDR3 nucleotides read TGTGCCAGCAGCTCACGGAGGGACAGGGGCGTGAACTACGAGCAGTACTTC. It translates to CASSSRRDRGVNYEQYF.